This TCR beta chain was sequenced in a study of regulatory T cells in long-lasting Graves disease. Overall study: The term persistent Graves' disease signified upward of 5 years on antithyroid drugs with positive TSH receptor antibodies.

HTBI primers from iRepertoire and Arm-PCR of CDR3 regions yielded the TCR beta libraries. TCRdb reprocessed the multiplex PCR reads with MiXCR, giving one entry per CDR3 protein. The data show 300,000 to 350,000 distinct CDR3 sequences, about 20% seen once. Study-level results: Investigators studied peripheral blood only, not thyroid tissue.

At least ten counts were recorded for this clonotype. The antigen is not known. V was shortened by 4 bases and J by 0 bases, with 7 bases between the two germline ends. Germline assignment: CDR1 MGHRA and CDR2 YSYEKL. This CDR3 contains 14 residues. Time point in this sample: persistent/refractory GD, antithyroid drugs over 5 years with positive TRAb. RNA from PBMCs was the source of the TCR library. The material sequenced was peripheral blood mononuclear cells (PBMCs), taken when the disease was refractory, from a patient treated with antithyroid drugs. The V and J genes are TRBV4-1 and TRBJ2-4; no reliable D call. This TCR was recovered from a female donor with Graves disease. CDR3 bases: TGCGCCAGCAGCCCTAATGGAGCCAAAAACATTCAGTACTTC. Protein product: CASSPNGAKNIQYF.